Listed below are T cell receptor beta chains from one sample, sequenced in a study of T cell changes during pregnancy in multiple sclerosis. The repertoire was sequenced with immunoSEQ multiplex PCR; TCRdb's copy has only in-frame clones and lacks some. Seen here are roughly 64,000 clones, roughly 88% observed once, and the top ten hold under 1.5%. The sequencing used peripheral blood, collected in the second trimester of pregnancy. These receptor sequences come from a female donor with multiple sclerosis, enrolled in a pregnancy study. Each CDR3 is given with its conserved first and last residue. The D gene is left open where the match is weak. The size entry is marked missing in some rows and otherwise reads once, few, many or a size class.

size	D	V	J	CDR3	DNA
NA	TRBD2	TRBV19	TRBJ2-3	CASSIRAGEYTTDTQYF	TGTGCCAGTAGTATTAGAGCGGGGGAATATACCACAGATACGCAGTATTTT
NA	NA	TRBV4-2	TRBJ2-6	CASSPGHSGANVLTF	TGTGCCAGCAGCCCAGGCCACTCTGGGGCCAACGTCCTGACTTTC
NA	TRBD1	TRBV6-5	TRBJ1-2	CASSFDRASYTF	TGTGCCAGCAGTTTTGACAGGGCATCCTACACCTTC
NA	TRBD2	TRBV18	TRBJ2-4	CASSQTSGAAKNIQYF	TGTGCCAGCTCACAAACTAGCGGGGCAGCCAAAAACATTCAGTACTTC
NA	NA	TRBV5-1	TRBJ2-7	CASSLDTYEQYF	TGCGCCAGCAGCTTGGACACCTACGAGCAGTACTTC
NA	NA	TRBV4-3	TRBJ1-4	CASSLEVEGKLFF	TGCGCCAGCAGCCTGGAGGTTGAGGGAAAACTGTTTTTT
NA	TRBD2	TRBV2	TRBJ2-1	CASSTSGMNNEQFF	TGTGCCAGCTCGACTAGCGGGATGAACAATGAGCAGTTCTTC
NA	TRBD1	TRBV18	TRBJ1-5	CASSPTGGNQPQHF	TGTGCCAGCTCACCGACAGGGGGCAATCAGCCCCAGCATTTT
NA	NA	TRBV5-4	TRBJ1-1	CASSLVLDTEAFF	TGTGCCAGCAGCTTGGTGCTAGACACTGAAGCTTTCTTT
NA	NA	TRBV5-1	TRBJ1-1	CASSFPSGSGGNTEAFF	TGCGCCAGCAGCTTCCCCTCAGGGTCGGGCGGGAACACTGAAGCTTTCTTT
NA	TRBD1	TRBV10-3	TRBJ2-7	CAISGRGDRSSYEQYF	TGTGCCATCAGTGGAAGAGGGGACAGGAGCTCCTACGAGCAGTACTTC
NA	NA	TRBV19	TRBJ1-6	CASSITGEDSPLHF	TGTGCCAGTAGTATCACTGGGGAGGACTCACCCCTCCACTTT
once	NA	TRBV29-1	TRBJ2-1	CSVDRGNGNEQFF	TGCAGCGTTGACAGGGGCAATGGTAATGAGCAGTTCTTC
NA	NA	TRBV18	TRBJ1-1	CASSPDSEAFF	TGTGCCAGCTCACCCGACAGTGAAGCTTTCTTT
NA	NA	TRBV5-1	TRBJ1-2	CASSPRGGLDYGYTF	TGCGCCAGCAGCCCTCGGGGGGGGCTGGACTATGGCTACACCTTC
NA	TRBD1	TRBV27	TRBJ1-5	CASSLATGRVNSNQPQHF	TGTGCCAGCAGTTTAGCGACAGGGCGCGTCAATAGCAATCAGCCCCAGCATTTT
few	NA	TRBV7-9	TRBJ2-7	CAAGYEQYF	TGTGCGGCGGGTTACGAGCAGTACTTC
NA	NA	TRBV7-9	TRBJ1-4	CASSLKAGGLNEKLFF	TGTGCCAGCAGCTTAAAAGCGGGCGGTCTAAATGAAAAACTGTTTTTT
NA	NA	TRBV18	TRBJ1-1	CASSPSGHNTEAFF	TGTGCCAGCTCTCCTTCGGGACATAACACTGAAGCTTTCTTT
NA	NA	TRBV6-5	TRBJ1-2	CASTSLEGIDGYTF	TGTGCCAGCACCTCATTGGAGGGGATCGATGGCTACACCTTC
NA	TRBD1	TRBV11-1	TRBJ2-7	CASSDRDRGNEQYF	TGTGCCAGCAGCGACCGGGACAGGGGGAACGAGCAGTACTTC
NA	NA	TRBV7-9	TRBJ2-2	CASSWGGTGELFF	TGTGCCAGCAGCTGGGGCGGCACCGGGGAGCTGTTTTTT
few	NA	TRBV7-3	TRBJ1-1	CASSLPGNTEAFF	TGTGCCAGCAGCTTACCAGGGAACACTGAAGCTTTCTTT
NA	NA	TRBV19	TRBJ2-2	CASTLWGAGPGELFF	TGTGCCAGTACCCTCTGGGGTGCGGGGCCCGGGGAGCTGTTTTTT
NA	NA	TRBV4-2	TRBJ1-1	CASSQDYNNRRNTEAFF	TGTGCCAGCAGCCAAGATTATAATAACAGAAGGAACACTGAAGCTTTCTTT
NA	NA	TRBV4-1	TRBJ2-6	CASSGGSGANVLTF	TGCGCCAGCAGCGGCGGATCCGGGGCCAACGTCCTGACTTTC
NA	TRBD1	TRBV19	TRBJ1-5	CASSMTGGHQPQHF	TGTGCCAGTAGTATGACAGGGGGTCATCAGCCCCAGCATTTT
NA	NA	TRBV13	TRBJ1-3	CASSPPAGNTIYF	TGTGCCAGCAGCCCCCCGGCTGGAAACACCATATATTTT
NA	NA	TRBV6-1	TRBJ2-6	CASSERGYTGANVLTF	TGTGCCAGCAGTGAAAGGGGTTATACTGGGGCCAACGTCCTGACTTTC
NA	NA	TRBV11-2	TRBJ2-6	CASSFFGANVLTF	TGTGCCAGCAGCTTCTTTGGGGCCAACGTCCTGACTTTC
NA	TRBD1	TRBV2	TRBJ2-5	CASTLTGGEETQYF	TGTGCCAGCACTTTAACAGGGGGCGAGGAGACCCAGTACTTC
once	TRBD2	TRBV5-4	TRBJ2-3	CASSFRGGAGDTQYF	TGTGCCAGCAGCTTTCGCGGGGGGGCGGGGGATACGCAGTATTTT
NA	NA	TRBV27	TRBJ2-3	CASSLSTVADTQYF	TGTGCCAGCAGTTTATCGACAGTGGCGGATACGCAGTATTTT
NA	TRBD1	TRBV5-1	TRBJ1-2	CASSLDRGMGYTF	TGCGCCAGCAGCCTAGACAGGGGGATGGGCTACACCTTC
NA	NA	TRBV15	TRBJ2-7	CATSRGGLSSYEQYF	TGTGCCACCAGCCGAGGAGGCTTGAGCTCCTACGAGCAGTACTTC
NA	TRBD1	TRBV10-3	TRBJ2-7	CAISEPVVRGNPYEQYF	TGTGCCATCAGTGAGCCTGTGGTCAGGGGGAATCCCTACGAGCAGTACTTC
once	TRBD2	TRBV2	TRBJ2-7	CASGSGGAKSYEQYF	TGTGCCAGCGGTAGCGGGGGGGCCAAATCCTACGAGCAGTACTTC
NA	NA	TRBV28	TRBJ1-1	CATHRAPGAFF	TGTGCCACCCATAGAGCGCCGGGAGCTTTCTTT
NA	NA	TRBV15	TRBJ2-7	CATSRDKGFYEQYF	TGTGCCACCAGCAGAGATAAGGGGTTCTACGAGCAGTACTTC
NA	NA	TRBV7-3	TRBJ2-1	CASSPPGHENNEQFF	TGTGCCAGCAGTCCCCCGGGACATGAAAACAATGAGCAGTTCTTC
NA	TRBD2	TRBV25-1	TRBJ2-1	CASSEAGGVGFYEQFF	TGTGCCAGCAGTGAAGCGGGGGGGGTCGGGTTCTATGAGCAGTTCTTC
NA	NA	TRBV4-1	TRBJ1-1	CASSPTPGGDLAFF	TGCGCCAGCAGCCCCACCCCCGGGGGGGATTTAGCTTTCTTT
once	TRBD1	TRBV29-1	TRBJ1-2	CSVAGTGYGYTF	TGCAGCGTGGCCGGGACAGGGTATGGCTACACCTTC
NA	TRBD1	TRBV2	TRBJ1-5	CASTWTGGPSQPQHF	TGTGCCAGCACCTGGACAGGGGGGCCTTCTCAGCCCCAGCATTTT
NA	TRBD1	TRBV30	TRBJ1-2	CAWTPTGGKGYTF	TGTGCCTGGACGCCGACAGGGGGAAAGGGCTACACCTTC
NA	TRBD2	TRBV7-2	TRBJ2-3	CASSLELAGGTDTQYF	TGTGCCAGCAGCTTAGAACTAGCGGGGGGCACAGATACGCAGTATTTT
NA	NA	TRBV15	TRBJ2-6	CATSGLREELSGANVLTF	TGTGCCACCAGCGGACTGAGGGAGGAACTCTCTGGGGCCAACGTCCTGACTTTC
NA	TRBD2	TRBV5-4	TRBJ2-5	CASSFGGAGETQYF	TGTGCCAGCAGCTTCGGGGGGGCCGGGGAGACCCAGTACTTC